This TCR beta chain came from a study of T-cell reconstitution after alpha-beta-depleted transplantation in children. Regarding the study as a whole: Some patients owed their high day-60 TCRbeta diversity to surviving recipient T cells and thymic progenitors. By one year post-transplant, T-cell counts and diversity largely arose from T cells that were newly produced.

Note on this clonotype: Its cognate antigen is unknown.

A library of TCRbeta sequences, prepared with unique molecular identifiers, was generated. TCRdb analysed the PCR reads with MiXCR anew, one entry per CDR3 protein. The sample has 610,000 or so distinct CDR3 sequences, 20% to 30% seen once. The CDR3 has 12 residues. V dropped 3 bases and J dropped 8; count of bases not matched to a gene: 6. Germline CDR1 SQVTM, CDR2 ANQGSEA. This TCR derives from a boy in the first two years of life with Wiskott-Aldrich syndrome, due to receive a stem cell transplant. The chain employs TRBV29-1 and TRBJ1-1; TRBD1 aligns across 7 bases. Sample: PBMCs, taken before TCRalphabeta/CD19-depleted stem cell transplant. The CDR3: CSVEVRGFEAFF. CDR3 DNA: TGCAGCGTTGAGGTCAGGGGGTTCGAAGCTTTCTTT.